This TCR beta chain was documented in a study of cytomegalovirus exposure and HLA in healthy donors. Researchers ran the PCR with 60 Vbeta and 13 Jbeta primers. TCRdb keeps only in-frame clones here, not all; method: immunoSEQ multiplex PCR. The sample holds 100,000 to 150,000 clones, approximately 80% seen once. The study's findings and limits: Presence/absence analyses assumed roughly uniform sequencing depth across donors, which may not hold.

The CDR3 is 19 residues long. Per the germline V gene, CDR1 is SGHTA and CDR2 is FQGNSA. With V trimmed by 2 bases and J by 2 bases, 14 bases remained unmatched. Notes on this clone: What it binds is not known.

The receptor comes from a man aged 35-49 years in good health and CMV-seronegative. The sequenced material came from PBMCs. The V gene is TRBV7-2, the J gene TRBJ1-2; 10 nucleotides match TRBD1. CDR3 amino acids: CASSLKPGTGDGANYGYTF. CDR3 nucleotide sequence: TGTGCCAGCAGCTTAAAGCCCGGGACAGGGGACGGAGCAAACTATGGCTACACCTTC.